This T cell receptor beta chain was retrieved from a study of cytomegalovirus exposure and HLA in healthy donors. Overall study: In an early release, HLA-typed donors contributed tens of millions of unique TCR sequences. Findings and caveats of the study: In a later analysis, an Asian-associated ancestry cluster reportedly showed fewer N-insertions than the roughly 650-donor mean. An analysis done earlier found most TCR beta V segments productive about 87% or about 30% of the time. Investigators reported about 160 TCR beta chains as tied to cytomegalovirus.

The study ran its PCR with 60 Vbeta and 13 Jbeta primers. Sequencing used immunoSEQ multiplex PCR; TCRdb keeps in-frame clones, though not all of them. Of under 150,000 clones in the sample, 75% to 80% are singletons; the top ten hold roughly 6%. In the case of this clone: Its matching antigen is unknown.

CDR1 KGHSH and CDR2 LQKENI come from the germline V gene. The CDR3 is 16 residues long. Trimming stripped 3 bases from V and 4 bases from J, with 16 bases between. The V call is TRBV18, the J call TRBJ1-3; D is possibly TRBD1 (6 bases). The sequencing input was PBMCs. The clonotype was recovered from a woman aged 40-49 years in good health and CMV-seropositive. CDR3 DNA sequence: TGTGCCAGCTCACCGACCAGGGGTTGGGGAGGAAACACCATATATTTT. Protein product: CASSPTRGWGGNTIYF. The variable domain in full, completed from reference TRBV18 and TRBJ1-3, reads NAGVMQNPRHLVRRRGQEARLRCSPMKGHSHVYWYRQLPEEGLKFMVYLQKENIIDESGMPKERFSAEFPKEGPSILRIQQVVRGDSAAYFCASSPTRGWGGNTIYFGEGSWLTVV.